This TCR beta chain originates from a study of control samples from healthy donors and cancer patients. The CDR3 runs to 13 residues. Trimming took 5 bases from V and 14 from J, leaving 16 bases between them. CDR1 and CDR2 (germline): SNHLY, FYNNEI. Only in-frame clones appear in the TCRdb table, and some are missing; sequencing was by immunoSEQ multiplex PCR. The sample lists over 200,000 clones; over 75% were seen once. The sequencing input was PBMCs. The TCR comes from a woman in her fifties or sixties with lung cancer. This chain joins TRBV2 and TRBJ1-6, with D possibly being TRBD1 (5 bases). The DNA for the CDR3 is TGTGCCAGCAGTCCGGGACGCGAAGGGACCCTCCACTTT. Translation: CASSPGREGTLHF.